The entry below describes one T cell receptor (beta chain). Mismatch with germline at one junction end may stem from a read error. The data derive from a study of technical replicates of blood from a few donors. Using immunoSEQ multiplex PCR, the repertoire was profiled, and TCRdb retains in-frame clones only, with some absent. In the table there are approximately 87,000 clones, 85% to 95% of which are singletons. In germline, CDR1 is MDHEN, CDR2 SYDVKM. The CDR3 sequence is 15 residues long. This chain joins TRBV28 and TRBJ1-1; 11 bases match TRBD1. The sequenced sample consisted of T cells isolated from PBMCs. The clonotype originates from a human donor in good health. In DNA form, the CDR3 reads TGTGCCAGCGGTTTGGGACAGGGGGTTAACACTGAAGCTTTCTTT. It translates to CASGLGQGVNTEAFF.